This is a list of T cell receptor beta chains from one sample in a study of blood T cell repertoires in COVID-19. Sequenced by immunoSEQ multiplex PCR; TCRdb stores in-frame clones only, minus some. The repertoire has about 200,000 clones, 80% of them found once; the top ten carry around 5.4%. Source material: peripheral blood. These receptors were obtained from a woman in her 70s with acute or convalescent COVID-19. The CDR3 runs from the conserved cysteine through the conserved F or W.

V,J,CDR3
TRBV6-2/TRBV6-3,TRBJ2-7,CASSYGSSGAYEQYF
TRBV15,TRBJ1-2,CATSRVSTGHYYGYTF
TRBV5-1,TRBJ2-1,CASSLLQSSYNEQFF
TRBV2,TRBJ1-3,CASRVSTGGSGNTIYF
TRBV9,TRBJ1-2,CASSVLGEGYTF
TRBV28,TRBJ1-6,CASSLAGETADNSPLHF
TRBV5-1,TRBJ1-1,CASSLAGGNTEAFF
TRBV2,TRBJ2-3,CASTGLAGLDTQYF
TRBV27,TRBJ1-3,CASSLYAGGTIYF
TRBV21-1,TRBJ2-2,CASSFRGGDTGELFF
TRBV19,TRBJ1-4,CASTGQGKEKLFF
TRBV30,TRBJ1-1,CAWSRGQGWIRAFF
TRBV29-1,TRBJ1-3,CSVLGTARSGNTIYF
TRBV19,TRBJ2-5,CASSMREGGQETQYF
TRBV2,TRBJ1-3,CASSAYGRDSGNTIYF
TRBV6-5,TRBJ2-7,CASSYSKAGGREQYF
TRBV18,TRBJ1-1,CASSDGTGELEAFF
TRBV6-5,TRBJ1-1,CASRPPGPDTEAFF
TRBV2,TRBJ2-1,CASSHTSGVYNEQFF
TRBV10-2,TRBJ2-1,CASSEGTSGSSEQFF
TRBV28,TRBJ1-1,CASSWQSTMNTEAFF
TRBV5-1,TRBJ1-3,CASSQDRAGNTIYF